The 5 T cell receptor beta chains in this list originate from one sample, sequenced in a study of T cells after yellow fever vaccination (dated by TCRdb to between 2019 and 2020). Libraries were prepared through 5' RACE. Instrument on record: Illumina HiSeq 2500. TCRdb's own reprocessing of the public reads used fastp at Q25 and MiXCR and kept productive beta chains. CDR3 protein sequences are deduplicated, and each keeps its most common genes and DNA. This sample is represented by a few hundred thousand distinct CDR3 sequences; about 19% of them were singletons. The leading ten clones occupy over 11% of the sample. In light of the paper, this sample's treatment or condition label describes: live attenuated yellow fever vaccine strain. The source was PBMCs, collected 15 days after the yellow fever booster vaccination. The receptor source for this set is a man aged 25 to 45 who received the YFV17D yellow fever vaccine.

This clonotype was counted between two and nine times. The rearrangement uses TRBV29-1 and TRBJ1-1; TRBD1 matches 9 bases. The CDR3 totals 14 residues. The germline V gene has CDR1 SQVTM and CDR2 ANQGSEA. Trimming at V came to 4 bases and at J to 2 bases, leaving 5 bases not matched to a gene. The CDR3 reads CSVATGGGNTEAFF. The CDR3 bases are TGCAGCGTTGCCACAGGGGGCGGAAACACTGAAGCTTTCTTT.

There are a few counts of this clonotype. The chain joins TRBV12-3 or TRBV12-4 to TRBJ1-5, with unresolved D. This CDR3 spans 14 amino acids. V dropped 5 bases and J dropped 6 bases, with 14 bases sitting between them. The CDR3 bases are TGTGCCAGCAGTCAGATGAGCGAGGTTCAGCCCCAGCATTTT. It encodes CASSQMSEVQPQHF.

This clonotype was found a few times. This sequence joins TRBV29-1 and TRBJ2-1, with D possibly matching TRBD2 (10 bases). Germline loops: CDR1 SQVTM, CDR2 ANQGSEA. The CDR3 runs to 16 residues. The germline V and J ends were trimmed by 7 bases and 5 bases, with 24 bases remaining between them. CDR3 nucleotides: TGCAGCGGGACAGGGGCTAGCGGGAGACGTAACAATGAGCAGTTCTTC. Translation: CSGTGASGRRNNEQFF.

The rearrangement links TRBV9 to TRBJ2-1, with 13 bases matching TRBD2. The ends lost 2 bases at V and 8 bases at J; junction bases unmatched: 7. The CDR3 consists of 16 residues. In germline, CDR1 is SGDLS, CDR2 YYNGEE. As DNA, the CDR3 is TGTGCCAGCAGCGTCAGCTACGGACTAGCGGGAGATGAGCAGTTCTTC. This encodes CASSVSYGLAGDEQFF.

The chain couples TRBV24-1 to TRBJ1-5, with D unresolved. V was trimmed by 0 bases and J by 4 bases, leaving 0 bases between them. This CDR3 region has 12 residues. Germline assignment: CDR1 KGHDR and CDR2 SFDVKD. The CDR3 nucleotides are TGTGCCACCAGTGATTTGAATCAGCCCCAGCATTTT. Encoded protein: CATSDLNQPQHF.